The 6 T cell receptor beta chains below were found in one sample sequenced in a study of T cells after posttransplantation cyclophosphamide. Generated by immunoSEQ multiplex PCR, the TCRdb table keeps only in-frame clones and is missing some. Found here are roughly 20,000 clones, less than 99% of them singletons; the top ten hold roughly 0.16%. The naive gate required viable CD3+CD4+ or CD3+CD8+ cells with CCR7+CD45RA+CD45RO-CD95-CD27+CD28+ phenotype. Material for sequencing was naive CD4+ T cells sorted from PBMCs. The receptors come from a man aged 35-49 years in good health, CMV-negative, and a related stem cell transplant donor.

V usage is TRBV28 and J usage is TRBJ1-2, with TRBD1 matching over 8 bases. This CDR3 contains 14 residues. Germline values: CDR1 MDHEN, CDR2 SYDVKM. V trimming: 0 bases; J trimming: 7 bases; junction bases outside the gene matches: 4. CDR3 residues: CASSLWPGGGGYTF. The CDR3 coding sequence is TGTGCCAGCAGTTTATGGCCAGGGGGCGGTGGCTACACCTTC.

The V call is TRBV7-6, the J call TRBJ2-5; 10 bases are a match to TRBD2. CDR1 SGHVS and CDR2 FNYEAQ come from the germline V gene. The CDR3 is made up of 22 amino acids. V trimming: 6 bases; J trimming: 5 bases; junction bases outside the gene matches: 30. This CDR3 is CASRTHTLAGELSSILTETQYF. The CDR3 nucleotides read TGTGCCAGCAGGACCCATACGCTAGCGGGAGAACTGTCCTCAATTTTAACGGAGACCCAGTACTTC.

The chain recombines TRBV7-3 with TRBJ2-3; 7 nucleotides line up with TRBD2. After removal of 2 bases from V and 4 bases from J, the junction contained 0 bases not matched to a gene. There are 13 residues in the CDR3. CDR1 SGHTA and CDR2 FQGTGA come from the germline V gene. The CDR3 is CASSLAGADTQYF. The CDR3 DNA reads TGTGCCAGCAGCTTAGCGGGAGCAGATACGCAGTATTTT.

This rearrangement joins TRBV5-1 to TRBJ2-2, with 12 bases fitting TRBD2. The CDR3 contains 16 residues. J lost 6 bases, V lost 4 bases, and 7 bases had no gene match. Germline CDR1 SGHRS, CDR2 YFSETQ. In nucleotides, the CDR3 is TGCGCCAGCAGCCTAACTAGCGGGAGGTTCGCCGGGGAGCTGTTTTTT. This sequence encodes CASSLTSGRFAGELFF.

V gene TRBV5-1 combines with J gene TRBJ2-3, with D perhaps matching TRBD2 (7 bases). The germline V gene has CDR1 SGHRS and CDR2 YFSETQ. The CDR3 loop spans 15 amino acids. V lost 4 bases and J 3 bases, leaving 15 bases between the germline ends. The CDR3 loop is CASSLGGGRTDTQYF. The CDR3 nucleotides are TGCGCCAGCAGCCTAGGGGGGGGGAGGACAGATACGCAGTATTTT.

The V call is TRBV25-1, the J call TRBJ1-4, with 7 bases lining up with TRBD1. J gave up 4 bases and V 6 bases, and 11 bases lay outside the gene matches. Per the germline V gene, CDR1 is MGHDK and CDR2 is SYGVNS. The CDR3 has 16 residues. The CDR3 loop reads CASSQTLTGFNEKLFF. Written as DNA, the CDR3 is TGTGCCAGCAGCCAAACTTTGACAGGGTTTAATGAAAAACTGTTTTTT.